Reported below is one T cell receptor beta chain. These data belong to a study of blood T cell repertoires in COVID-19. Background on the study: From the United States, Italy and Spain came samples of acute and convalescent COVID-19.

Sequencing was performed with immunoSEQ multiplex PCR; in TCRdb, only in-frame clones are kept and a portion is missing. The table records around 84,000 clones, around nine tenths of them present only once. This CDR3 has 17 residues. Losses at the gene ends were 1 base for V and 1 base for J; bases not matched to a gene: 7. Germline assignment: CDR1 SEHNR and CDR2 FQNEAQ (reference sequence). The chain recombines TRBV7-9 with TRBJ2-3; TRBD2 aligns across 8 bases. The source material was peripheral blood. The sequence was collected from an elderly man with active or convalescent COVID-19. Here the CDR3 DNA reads TGTGCCAGCAGCTTAGTTGCGGGGGGCTTAGGCACAGATACGCAGTATTTT. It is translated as CASSLVAGGLGTDTQYF.